This TCR beta chain was identified during a study of blood T cell repertoires in COVID-19. Background on the study: The origin of the acute and convalescent COVID-19 samples was the United States, Italy and Spain.

The data were produced by immunoSEQ multiplex PCR, yet TCRdb's version contains in-frame clones alone and is incomplete. The table has some 250,000 clones, around nine tenths seen once. The V gene's germline CDR1 is SGHDN and CDR2 FVKESK. Deletions cut 3 bases from V and 0 bases from J, with 9 bases between. The CDR3 sequence is 15 residues long. The TCR originated in a woman aged 40 to 50 who had recovered from COVID-19. V gene TRBV14 combines with J gene TRBJ2-4; tentatively, D is TRBD1 (5 bases). What was sequenced was peripheral blood. The CDR3 sequence: CASSHPTEAKNIQYF. CDR3 nucleotides: TGTGCCAGCAGCCATCCGACAGAAGCCAAAAACATTCAGTACTTC.